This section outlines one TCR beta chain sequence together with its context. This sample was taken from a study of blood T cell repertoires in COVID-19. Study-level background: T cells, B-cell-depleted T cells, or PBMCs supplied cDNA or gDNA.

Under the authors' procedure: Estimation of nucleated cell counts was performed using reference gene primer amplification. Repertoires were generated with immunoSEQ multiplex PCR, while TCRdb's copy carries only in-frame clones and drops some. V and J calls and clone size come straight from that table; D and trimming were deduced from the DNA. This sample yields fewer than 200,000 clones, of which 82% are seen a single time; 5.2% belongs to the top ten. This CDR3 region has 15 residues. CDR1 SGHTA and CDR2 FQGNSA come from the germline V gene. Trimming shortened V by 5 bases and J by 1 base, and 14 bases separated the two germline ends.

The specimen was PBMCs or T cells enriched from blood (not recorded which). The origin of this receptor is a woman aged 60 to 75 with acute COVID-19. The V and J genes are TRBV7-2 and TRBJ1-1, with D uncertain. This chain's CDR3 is CASSPQRVANTEAFF. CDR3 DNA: TGTGCCAGCAGCCCCCAGAGGGTAGCGAACACTGAAGCTTTCTTT.